This is a list of T cell receptor beta chains from one sample in a study of somatic mutations in cytotoxic T cells in rheumatoid arthritis. Method: immunoSEQ multiplex PCR; TCRdb's copy keeps in-frame clones and lacks some. The table shows 15,000 to 20,000 clones, with 81% occurring only once. The sequencing input was CD8+ T cells sorted from blood. Receptor source: an adult with rheumatoid arthritis. Each CDR3 is given with its conserved first and last residue. D genes are given only for firm matches. Not every row has a clone size; where given, it reads once, few, many or a size class.

>.|TRBJ1-4|.|TRBV5-6
TGTGCCAGCAGCCGGGAGGTAGGGCAGAATGAAAAACTGTTTTTT
CASSREVGQNEKLFF
>.|TRBJ2-7|TRBD2|TRBV15
TGTGCCACCAGCAGAGAGAGCGGGGGGCAAAAGCAGTACTTC
CATSRESGGQKQYF
>.|TRBJ2-5|.|TRBV28
TGTGCCAGCAGTCCGGAGTCGAGGCTAGCTACCCAGTACTTC
CASSPESRLATQYF
>.|TRBJ2-5|.|TRBV30
TGTGCCTGGAGCGGTCAAGAGACCCAGTACTTC
CAWSGQETQYF
>.|TRBJ2-1|.|TRBV9
TGTGCCAGCAGCGTAGGACGGGAGGGGGCATATGAGCAGTTCTTC
CASSVGREGAYEQFF
>.|TRBJ2-1|TRBD2|TRBV4-3
TGCGCCAGCAGCCACTACACCCTAGCGGGGGGGAACAATGAGCAGTTCTTC
CASSHYTLAGGNNEQFF
>.|TRBJ2-7|.|TRBV4-2
TGTGCCAGCAGCCAACAGGACTGGAGCTCCTACGAGCAGTACTTC
CASSQQDWSSYEQYF
>.|TRBJ2-2|.|TRBV7-9
TGTGCCAGCATCAATCAGCCGGGGACCGCCATCCCTGGGGAGCTGTTTTTT
CASINQPGTAIPGELFF
>.|TRBJ1-2|TRBD1|TRBV29-1
TGCAGCGTCAGACAGGGGTATTACTATGGCCACACCTTC
CSVRQGYYYGHTF
>.|TRBJ1-1|.|TRBV2
TGTGCCAGCAGTGAAGTGGCGGGGAACACTGAAGCTTTCTTT
CASSEVAGNTEAFF
>.|TRBJ1-1|.|TRBV10-3
TGTGCCATCAGTGAGGAGATTGGGGTCGGGTCTGAAGCTTTCTTT
CAISEEIGVGSEAFF
>.|TRBJ2-5|TRBD2|TRBV6-4
TGTGCCAGCAGTGAGGTTAGCGGGAGCGCGGAGACCCAGTACTTC
CASSEVSGSAETQYF
>.|TRBJ1-2|.|TRBV27
TGTGCCAGCACAGGGTGGATCGATGGCTACACCTTC
CASTGWIDGYTF
>few|TRBJ2-7|TRBD1|TRBV4-3
TGCGCCAGCAGCCAAGAGGCGACAGGGGTCTTAACCTACGAGCAGTACTTC
CASSQEATGVLTYEQYF
>.|TRBJ2-3|TRBD2|TRBV5-1
TGCGCCAGCAGCTTGACTAGCGGGGACTCCGCAGATACGCAGTATTTT
CASSLTSGDSADTQYF
>few|TRBJ2-7|.|TRBV10-3
TGTGCCATCAGCGACTCCTCCGGAGAGCAGTACTTC
CAISDSSGEQYF
>.|TRBJ2-2|TRBD2|TRBV11-2
TGTGCCAGCAGCTCGCGGGCGCGGGGGGACACCGGGGAGCTGTTTTTT
CASSSRARGDTGELFF